One sample yielded the 11 T cell receptor beta chains listed below, sequenced in a study of blood T cell repertoires in COVID-19. Profiled with immunoSEQ multiplex PCR; TCRdb holds only in-frame clones, not every one. The sample consists of around 700,000 clones, more than 80% of them appearing once. Sequenced material: peripheral blood. The receptor source for this set is a woman under 30 with acute or convalescent COVID-19.

This clone was counted a single time. The chain joins TRBV5-1 to TRBJ1-2, with 8 nucleotides matching TRBD1. This CDR3 is built from 15 residues. V lost 6 bases, J lost 0 bases, and 7 bases stayed unmatched. CDR1 and CDR2 (germline): SGHRS, YFSETQ. CDR3 amino acids: CASTQTGGANYGYTF. CDR3 DNA sequence: TGCGCCAGCACCCAAACAGGGGGAGCTAACTATGGCTACACCTTC.

This sequence joins TRBV30 and TRBJ2-7; D is perhaps TRBD1 (6 bases). CDR1 and CDR2 from the germline V gene are GTSNPN and SVGIG (reference sequence). With 3 bases removed from V and 2 bases from J, the gap between germline ends came to 11 bases. The CDR3 runs to 13 residues. The CDR3 here is CAWSPGDTYEQYF. For the CDR3, the DNA is TGTGCCTGGAGCCCTGGGGACACCTACGAGCAGTACTTC.

The chain is built from TRBV7-9 and TRBJ1-2, with D perhaps matching TRBD1 (5 bases). CDR3 length: 13 amino acids. Trimming cost V 6 bases and J 2 bases, with 10 bases left between them. CDR1 is SEHNR and CDR2 is FQNEAQ in the germline V gene (reference sequence). The CDR3 DNA sequence: TGTGCCAGCAGGCAGGGAGGGAACTATGGCTACACCTTC. Protein: CASRQGGNYGYTF.

The rearrangement joins TRBV3-1 (or the pseudogene TRBV3-2) to TRBJ1-1, with 10 bases fitting TRBD1. The CDR3 length is 16 residues. Germline V gene sequence: CDR1 LGHDT, CDR2 YNNKEL (reference sequence). The V and J ends lost 4 bases and 7 bases, in that order; junction bases with no gene match: 12. The CDR3 sequence is CASSPRIGTGAFEAFF. CDR3 bases: TGTGCCAGCAGCCCGCGCATTGGGACAGGGGCCTTTGAAGCTTTCTTT.

The rearrangement links TRBV13 to TRBJ2-1; 7 positions match TRBD2. The CDR3 is made up of 16 amino acids. In germline, CDR1 is PRHDT, CDR2 FYEKMQ (reference sequence). J lost 7 bases, V lost 0 bases, and 9 bases had no gene match. In nucleotides, the CDR3 is TGTGCCAGCAGCTTAGGCCTAGCGGAGAAGGGAAATGAGCAGTTCTTC. Its protein product is CASSLGLAEKGNEQFF.

This chain connects TRBV27 to TRBJ1-2, with 8 bases fitting TRBD1. V was pared by 3 bases and J by 8 bases, with 8 bases of the junction left unmatched. The CDR3 totals 14 residues. Germline assignment: CDR1 MNHEY and CDR2 SMNVEV (reference sequence). This chain's CDR3 is CASSFRTGRDGYTF. For the CDR3, the DNA is TGTGCCAGCAGTTTCAGGACAGGGCGCGACGGCTACACCTTC.

The chain links TRBV7-3 to TRBJ1-2; 10 nucleotides match TRBD1. CDR1 is SGHTA, CDR2 FQGTGA, per germline. J lost 8 bases, V lost 0 bases, and 6 bases had no gene match. The CDR3 loop spans 15 amino acids. The CDR3 is CASSLTAGTGVGYTF. CDR3 sequence (DNA): TGTGCCAGCAGCTTAACGGCTGGGACAGGGGTGGGCTACACCTTC. Drawing the rest from reference TRBV7-3 and TRBJ1-2, the complete variable domain is GAGVSQTPSNKVTEKGKYVELRCDPISGHTALYWYRQSLGQGPEFLIYFQGTGAADDSGLPNDRFFAVRPEGSVSTLKIQRTERGDSAVYLCASSLTAGTGVGYTFGSGTRLTVV.

The gene calls are TRBV6-6 and TRBJ2-2; 10 positions agree with TRBD1. Germline values: CDR1 MNHNY, CDR2 SVGAGI (reference sequence). The CDR3 extends over 13 amino acids. V trimming: 6 bases; J trimming: 9 bases; junction bases outside the gene matches: 4. The chain's CDR3 is CASSPTGGWELFF. In DNA, the CDR3 is TGTGCCAGCAGCCCGACAGGGGGCTGGGAGCTGTTTTTT.

The chain employs TRBV7-3 and TRBJ2-2, with 13 bases aligning to TRBD2. The CDR3 consists of 17 residues. Germline V lookup: CDR1 SGHTA, CDR2 FQGTGA. V shed 5 bases, J shed 2 bases, and the junction held 5 bases outside the gene matches. As DNA, the CDR3 is TGTGCCAGCAGCCCGGGACTAGCGGGGTCCAACACCGGGGAGCTGTTTTTT. It encodes CASSPGLAGSNTGELFF.

The chain recombines TRBV7-3 with TRBJ2-7; TRBD1 might be the D (6 bases). The CDR3 covers 16 residues. Between the trimmed V and J ends, which lost 5 bases and 2 bases, there was a span of 19 bases. Germline V CDR1 and CDR2: SGHTA, FQGTGA. This CDR3 reads CASSHVGTLHPYEQYF. Here the CDR3 DNA reads TGTGCCAGCAGCCATGTCGGGACACTACACCCCTACGAGCAGTACTTC.

In its sample, this clone was seen once. V gene TRBV5-1 combines with J gene TRBJ2-1; the match to TRBD1 covers 9 bases. Germline loops: CDR1 SGHRS, CDR2 YFSETQ. This CDR3 region has 16 residues. The ends lost 0 bases at V and 2 bases at J; junction bases unmatched: 3. The CDR3 is CASSLGDRETYNEQFF. For the CDR3, the DNA is TGCGCCAGCAGCTTGGGGGACAGGGAGACCTACAATGAGCAGTTCTTC.